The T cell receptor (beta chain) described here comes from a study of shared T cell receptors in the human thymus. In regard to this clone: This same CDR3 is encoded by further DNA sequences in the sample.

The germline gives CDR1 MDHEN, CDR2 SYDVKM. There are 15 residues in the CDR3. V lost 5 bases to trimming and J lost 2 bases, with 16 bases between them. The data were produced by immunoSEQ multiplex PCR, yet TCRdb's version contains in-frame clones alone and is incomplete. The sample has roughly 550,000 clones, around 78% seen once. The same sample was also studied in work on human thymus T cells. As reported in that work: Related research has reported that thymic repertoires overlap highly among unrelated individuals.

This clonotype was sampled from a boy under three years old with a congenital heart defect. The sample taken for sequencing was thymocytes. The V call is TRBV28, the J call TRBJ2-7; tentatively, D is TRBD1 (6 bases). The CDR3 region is CASSLPWTVTYEQYF. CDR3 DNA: TGTGCCAGCAGTCTGCCGTGGACAGTCACCTACGAGCAGTACTTC.